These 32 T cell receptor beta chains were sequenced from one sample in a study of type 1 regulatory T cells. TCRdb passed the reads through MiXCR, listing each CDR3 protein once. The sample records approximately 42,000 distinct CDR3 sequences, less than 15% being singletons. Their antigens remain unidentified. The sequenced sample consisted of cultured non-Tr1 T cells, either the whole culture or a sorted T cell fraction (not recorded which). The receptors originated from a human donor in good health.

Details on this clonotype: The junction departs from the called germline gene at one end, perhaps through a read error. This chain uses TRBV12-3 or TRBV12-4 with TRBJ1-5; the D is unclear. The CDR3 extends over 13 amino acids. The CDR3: CASSAAGNQPRHF. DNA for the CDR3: TGTGCCAGCAGCGCTGCCGGCAATCAGCCCCGGCATTTT.

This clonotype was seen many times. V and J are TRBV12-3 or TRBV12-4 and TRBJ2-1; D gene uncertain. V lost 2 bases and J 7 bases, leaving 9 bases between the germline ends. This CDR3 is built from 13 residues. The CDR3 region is CASSLNRWNEQFF. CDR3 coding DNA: TGTGCCAGCAGTTTAAATCGTTGGAATGAGCAGTTCTTC.

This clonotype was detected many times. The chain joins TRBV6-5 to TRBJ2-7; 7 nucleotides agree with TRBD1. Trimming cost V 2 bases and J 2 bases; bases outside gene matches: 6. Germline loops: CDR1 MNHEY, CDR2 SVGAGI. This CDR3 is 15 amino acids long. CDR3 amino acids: CASSYTPGTAYEQYF. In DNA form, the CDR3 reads TGTGCCAGCAGTTACACCCCAGGGACAGCCTACGAGCAGTACTTC.

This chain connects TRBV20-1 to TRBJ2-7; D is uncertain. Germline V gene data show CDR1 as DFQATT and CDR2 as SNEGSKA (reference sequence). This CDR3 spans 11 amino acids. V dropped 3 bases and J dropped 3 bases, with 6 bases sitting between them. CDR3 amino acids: CSASTVYEQYF. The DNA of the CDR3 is TGCAGTGCTAGTACAGTCTACGAGCAGTACTTC.

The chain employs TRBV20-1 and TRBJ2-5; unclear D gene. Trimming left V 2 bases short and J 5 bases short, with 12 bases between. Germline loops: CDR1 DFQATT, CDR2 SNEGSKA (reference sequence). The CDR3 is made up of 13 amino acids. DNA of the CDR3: TGCAGTGCTAGAAGGCCAGCTGGGGAGACCCAGTACTTC. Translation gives CSARRPAGETQYF.

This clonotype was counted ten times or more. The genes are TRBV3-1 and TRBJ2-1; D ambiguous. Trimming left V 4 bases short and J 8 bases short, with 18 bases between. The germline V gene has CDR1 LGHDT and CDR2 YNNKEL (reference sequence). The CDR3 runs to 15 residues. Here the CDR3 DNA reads TGTGCCAGCAGCCGTTCGGAGATAGTAGGAGATGAGCAGTTCTTC. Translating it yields CASSRSEIVGDEQFF.

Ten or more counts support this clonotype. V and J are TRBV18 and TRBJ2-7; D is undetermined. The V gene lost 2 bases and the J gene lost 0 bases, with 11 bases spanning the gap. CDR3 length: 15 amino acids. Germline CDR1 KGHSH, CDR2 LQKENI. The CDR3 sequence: CASSPGATSSYEQYF. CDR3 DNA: TGTGCCAGCTCACCAGGAGCCACAAGCTCCTACGAGCAGTACTTC.

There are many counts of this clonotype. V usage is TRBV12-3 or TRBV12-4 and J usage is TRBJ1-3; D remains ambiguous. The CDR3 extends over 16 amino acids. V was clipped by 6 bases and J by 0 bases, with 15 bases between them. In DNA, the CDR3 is TGTGCCAGCAGATCGTACCGCAGAAGCTCTGGAAACACCATATATTTT. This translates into CASRSYRRSSGNTIYF.

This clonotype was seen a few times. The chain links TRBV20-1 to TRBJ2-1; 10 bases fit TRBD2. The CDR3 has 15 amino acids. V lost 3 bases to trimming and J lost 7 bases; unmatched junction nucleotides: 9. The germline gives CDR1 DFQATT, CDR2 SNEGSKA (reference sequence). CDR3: CSASLSSGSGNEQFF. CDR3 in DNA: TGCAGTGCTAGCCTATCTAGCGGGAGTGGGAATGAGCAGTTCTTC.

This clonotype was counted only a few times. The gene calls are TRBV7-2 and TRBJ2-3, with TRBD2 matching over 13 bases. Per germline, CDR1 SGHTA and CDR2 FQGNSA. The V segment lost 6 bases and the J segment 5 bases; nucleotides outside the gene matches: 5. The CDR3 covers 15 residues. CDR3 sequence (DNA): TGTGCCAGCAGACGCGGACTAGCGGGAGTAGATACGCAGTATTTT. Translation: CASRRGLAGVDTQYF. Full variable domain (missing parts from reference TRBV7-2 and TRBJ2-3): GAGVSQSPSNKVTEKGKDVELRCDPISGHTALYWYRQSLGQGLEFLIYFQGNSAPDKSGLPSDRFSAERTGGSVSTLTIQRTQQEDSAVYLCASRRGLAGVDTQYFGPGTRLTVL.

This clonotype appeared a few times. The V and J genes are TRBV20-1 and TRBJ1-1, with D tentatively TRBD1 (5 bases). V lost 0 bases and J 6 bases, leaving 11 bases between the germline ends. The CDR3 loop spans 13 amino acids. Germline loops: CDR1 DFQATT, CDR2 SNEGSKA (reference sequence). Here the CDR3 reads CSARDTIQAEAFF. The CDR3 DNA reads TGCAGTGCTAGAGATACGATACAGGCTGAAGCTTTCTTT.

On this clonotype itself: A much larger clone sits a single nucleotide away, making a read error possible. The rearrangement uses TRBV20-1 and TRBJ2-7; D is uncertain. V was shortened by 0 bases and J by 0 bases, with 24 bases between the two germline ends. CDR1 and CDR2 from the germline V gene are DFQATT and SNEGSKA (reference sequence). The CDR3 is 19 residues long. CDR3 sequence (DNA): TGCAGTGCTAGAGATCTCCTATCGTCGATTCGTACGAGCTCCTACGAGCAGTACTTC. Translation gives CSARDLLSSIRTSSYEQYF.

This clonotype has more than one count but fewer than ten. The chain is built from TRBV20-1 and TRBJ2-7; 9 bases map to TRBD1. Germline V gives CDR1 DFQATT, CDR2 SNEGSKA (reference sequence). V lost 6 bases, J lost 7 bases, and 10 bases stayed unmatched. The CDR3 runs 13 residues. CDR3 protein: CSASRDRVGEQYF. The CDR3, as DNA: TGCAGTGCGAGCCGGGACAGGGTGGGGGAGCAGTACTTC.

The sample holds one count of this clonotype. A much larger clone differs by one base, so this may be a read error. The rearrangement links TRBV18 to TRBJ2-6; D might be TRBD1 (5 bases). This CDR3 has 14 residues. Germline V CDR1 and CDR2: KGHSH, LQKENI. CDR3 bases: TGTGCCAGCTCAAGGGGCTCTGGGGCCAACGTCCCGACTTTC. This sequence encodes CASSRGSGANVPTF.

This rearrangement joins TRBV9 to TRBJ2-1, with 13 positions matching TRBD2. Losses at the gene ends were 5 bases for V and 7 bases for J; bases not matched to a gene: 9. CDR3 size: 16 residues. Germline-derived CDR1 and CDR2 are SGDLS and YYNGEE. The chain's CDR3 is CASSAPAGLAGNEQFF. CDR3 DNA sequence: TGTGCCAGCAGTGCTCCGGCGGGACTAGCGGGAAATGAGCAGTTCTTC.

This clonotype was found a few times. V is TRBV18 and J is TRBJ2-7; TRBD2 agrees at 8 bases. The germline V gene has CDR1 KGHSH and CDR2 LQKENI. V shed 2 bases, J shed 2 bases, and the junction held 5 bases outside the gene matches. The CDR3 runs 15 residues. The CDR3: CASSPSGLAPYEQYF. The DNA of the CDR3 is TGTGCCAGCTCACCAAGCGGACTAGCCCCCTACGAGCAGTACTTC.

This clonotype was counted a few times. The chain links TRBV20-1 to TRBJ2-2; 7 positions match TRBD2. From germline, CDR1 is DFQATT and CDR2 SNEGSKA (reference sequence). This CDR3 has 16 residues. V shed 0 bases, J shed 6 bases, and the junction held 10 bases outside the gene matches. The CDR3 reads CSARDRAGLVAGELFF. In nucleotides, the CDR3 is TGCAGTGCTAGAGATCGAGCAGGACTAGTGGCCGGGGAGCTGTTTTTT.

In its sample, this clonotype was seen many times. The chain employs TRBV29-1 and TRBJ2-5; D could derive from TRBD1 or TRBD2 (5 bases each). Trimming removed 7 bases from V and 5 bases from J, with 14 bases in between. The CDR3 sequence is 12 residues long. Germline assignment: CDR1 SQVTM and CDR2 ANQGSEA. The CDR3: CSGRWGGETQYF. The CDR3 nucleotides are TGCAGCGGCCGTTGGGGCGGGGAGACCCAGTACTTC.

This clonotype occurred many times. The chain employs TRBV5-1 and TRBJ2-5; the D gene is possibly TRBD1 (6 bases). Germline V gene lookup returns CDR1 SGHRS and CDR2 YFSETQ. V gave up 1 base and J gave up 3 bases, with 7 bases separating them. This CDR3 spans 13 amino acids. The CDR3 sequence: CASSLPGEETQYF. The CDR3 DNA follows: TGCGCCAGCAGCTTGCCAGGGGAAGAGACCCAGTACTTC.

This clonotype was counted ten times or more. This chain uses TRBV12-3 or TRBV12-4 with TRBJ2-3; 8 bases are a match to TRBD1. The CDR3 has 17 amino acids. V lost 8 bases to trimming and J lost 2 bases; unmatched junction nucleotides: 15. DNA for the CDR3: TGTGCCAGCCATCGACAAGCCGGGGACAGGCTCACAGATACGCAGTATTTT. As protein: CASHRQAGDRLTDTQYF.

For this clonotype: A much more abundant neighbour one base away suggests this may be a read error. In nucleotides, the CDR3 is TGTGCCTGCAGCCTGGGTTGGGACTATGGCTACACCTTC. Translating it yields CACSLGWDYGYTF. V gene TRBV7-3 combines with J gene TRBJ1-2; D not certain. The CDR3 has 13 amino acids. Germline V lookup: CDR1 SGHTA, CDR2 FQGTGA.

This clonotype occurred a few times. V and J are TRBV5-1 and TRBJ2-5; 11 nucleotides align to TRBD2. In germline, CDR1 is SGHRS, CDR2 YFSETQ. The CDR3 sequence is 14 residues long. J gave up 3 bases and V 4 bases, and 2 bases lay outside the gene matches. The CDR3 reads CASSPGLAEETQYF. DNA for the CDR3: TGCGCCAGCAGCCCGGGACTAGCGGAAGAGACCCAGTACTTC.

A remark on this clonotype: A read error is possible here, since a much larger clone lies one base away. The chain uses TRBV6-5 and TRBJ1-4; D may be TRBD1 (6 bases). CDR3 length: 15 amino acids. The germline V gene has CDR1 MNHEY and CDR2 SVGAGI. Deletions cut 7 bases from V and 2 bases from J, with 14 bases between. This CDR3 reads CASNPRTVTNEKLFF. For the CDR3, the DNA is TGTGCCAGCAATCCCCGGACAGTTACTAATGAAAAACTGTTTTTT.

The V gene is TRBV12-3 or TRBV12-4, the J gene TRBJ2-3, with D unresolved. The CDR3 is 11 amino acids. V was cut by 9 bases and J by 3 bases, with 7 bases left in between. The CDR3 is CASAYTDTQYF. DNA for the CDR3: TGTGCCAGTGCTTATACAGATACGCAGTATTTT.

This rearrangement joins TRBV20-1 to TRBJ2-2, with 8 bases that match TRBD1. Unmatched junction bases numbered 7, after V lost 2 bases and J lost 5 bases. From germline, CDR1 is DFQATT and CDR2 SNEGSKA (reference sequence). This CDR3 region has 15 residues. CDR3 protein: CSARPGGERTGELFF. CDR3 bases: TGCAGTGCTAGACCAGGGGGCGAGAGGACCGGGGAGCTGTTTTTT.

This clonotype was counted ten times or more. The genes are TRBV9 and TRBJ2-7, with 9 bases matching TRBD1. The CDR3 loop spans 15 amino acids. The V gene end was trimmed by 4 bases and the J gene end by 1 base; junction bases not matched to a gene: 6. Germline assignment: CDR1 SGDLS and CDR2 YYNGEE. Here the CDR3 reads CASSMGQGRSYEQYF. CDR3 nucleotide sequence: TGTGCCAGCAGCATGGGACAGGGAAGATCCTACGAGCAGTACTTC.

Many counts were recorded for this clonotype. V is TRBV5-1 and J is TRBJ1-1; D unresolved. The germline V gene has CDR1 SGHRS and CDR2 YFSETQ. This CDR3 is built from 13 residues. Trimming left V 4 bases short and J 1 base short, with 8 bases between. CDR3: CASSPRQNTEAFF. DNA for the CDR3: TGCGCCAGCAGCCCCCGACAGAACACTGAAGCTTTCTTT.

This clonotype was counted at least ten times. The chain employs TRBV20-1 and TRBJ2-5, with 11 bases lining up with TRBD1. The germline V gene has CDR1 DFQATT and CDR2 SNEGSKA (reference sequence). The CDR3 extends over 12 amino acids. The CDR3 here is CRPGDRGITQYF. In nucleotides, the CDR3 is TGCAGGCCCGGGGACAGGGGGATTACCCAGTACTTC.

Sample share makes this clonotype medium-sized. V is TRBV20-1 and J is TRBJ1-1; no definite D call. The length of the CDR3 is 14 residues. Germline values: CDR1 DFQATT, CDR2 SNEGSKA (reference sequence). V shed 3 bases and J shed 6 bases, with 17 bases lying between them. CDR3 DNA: TGCAGTGCTAGTTGGGCCAGGACGTTGGCTGAAGCTTTCTTT. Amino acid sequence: CSASWARTLAEAFF.

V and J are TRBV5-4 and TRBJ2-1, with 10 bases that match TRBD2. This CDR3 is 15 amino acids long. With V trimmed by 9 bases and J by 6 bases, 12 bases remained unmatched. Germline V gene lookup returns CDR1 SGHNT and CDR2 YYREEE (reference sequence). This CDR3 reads CATQTSSGRSNEQFF. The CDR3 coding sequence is TGTGCCACCCAAACCAGTAGCGGGAGGTCCAATGAGCAGTTCTTC. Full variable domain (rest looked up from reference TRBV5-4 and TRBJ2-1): ETGVTQSPTHLIKTRGQQVTLRCSSQSGHNTVSWYQQALGQGPQFIFQYYREEENGRGNFPPRFSGLQFPNYSSELNVNALELDDSALYLCATQTSSGRSNEQFFGPGTRLTVL.

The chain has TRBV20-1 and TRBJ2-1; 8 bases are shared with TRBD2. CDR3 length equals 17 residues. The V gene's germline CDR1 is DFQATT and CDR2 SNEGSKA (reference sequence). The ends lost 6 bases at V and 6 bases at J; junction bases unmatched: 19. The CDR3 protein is CSARSVSSGGMINEQFF. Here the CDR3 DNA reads TGCAGTGCCAGATCGGTATCCAGCGGGGGTATGATCAATGAGCAGTTCTTC.

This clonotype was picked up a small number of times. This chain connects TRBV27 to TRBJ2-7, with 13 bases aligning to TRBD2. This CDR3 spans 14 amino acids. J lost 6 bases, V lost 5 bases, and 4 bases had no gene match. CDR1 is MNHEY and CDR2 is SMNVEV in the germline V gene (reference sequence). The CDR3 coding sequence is TGTGCCAGCAGTCCTTGGACTAGCGGGAGCGAGCAGTACTTC. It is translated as CASSPWTSGSEQYF.